Presented here are 30 T cell receptor beta chains from one specimen sequenced in a study of graft-versus-host responses after intestinal transplantation. The repertoire was sequenced with immunoSEQ multiplex PCR; TCRdb's copy has only in-frame clones and lacks some. The table includes just under 55,000 clones, about 89% detected once. The sequencing used PBMCs, collected around 95 weeks after intestinal transplant. Source of these receptors: a human patient who received an intestinal transplant, so some T cells may come from the graft donor.

This clone occurred a few times. The chain has TRBV14 and TRBJ2-7, with D perhaps matching TRBD1 (6 bases). This CDR3 comprises 15 residues. Trimming pared 0 bases from V and 4 bases from J, leaving 13 bases between. Germline CDR1 reads SGHDN; CDR2 reads FVKESK. The DNA of the CDR3 is TGTGCCAGCAGCCAAGACCAGGGGATGAGGTACGAGCAGTACTTC. This codes for CASSQDQGMRYEQYF.

This chain uses TRBV10-2 with TRBJ1-1; 7 bases align to TRBD1. The CDR3 has 10 residues. The J segment lost 10 bases and the V segment lost 6 bases, leaving 2 bases of the junction unmatched. The germline V gene encodes CDR1 WSHSY and CDR2 SAAADI. CDR3 coding DNA: TGCGCCAGCAGAGACAGGGTAGCTTTCTTT. It encodes CASRDRVAFF.

Judged by abundance, this clone is medium-sized. V gene TRBV4-2 combines with J gene TRBJ2-7; TRBD2 matches 7 bases. CDR1 and CDR2 from the germline V gene are LGHNA and YNFKEQ. CDR3 length: 15 amino acids. V was clipped by 0 bases and J by 2 bases; unmatched bases: 4. CDR3 residues: CASSQDIGGAYEQYF. The CDR3 coding sequence is TGTGCCAGCAGCCAAGACATTGGGGGGGCCTACGAGCAGTACTTC.

This clone was seen only a few times. This rearrangement joins TRBV4-1 to TRBJ2-5; TRBD1 might be the D (5 bases). Germline CDR1 reads MGHRA; CDR2 reads YSYEKL. V was cut by 3 bases and J by 5 bases, with 16 bases left in between. This CDR3 is built from 15 residues. The CDR3 reads CASSHPSQGRETQYF. CDR3 coding DNA: TGCGCCAGCAGCCACCCGTCCCAGGGCAGGGAGACCCAGTACTTC.

J is TRBJ2-5 and V is TRBV9; a possible D gene is TRBD2 (6 bases). The CDR3 consists of 17 residues. Looked up from germline, CDR1 is SGDLS and CDR2 is YYNGEE. The ends were cut back, 5 bases at V and 2 bases at J, with 22 bases in the middle. The DNA of the CDR3 is TGTGCCAGCAGTTTACTATATCGGGGCGGGGCACAAGAGACCCAGTACTTC. Protein sequence: CASSLLYRGGAQETQYF.

The gene calls are TRBV5-1 and TRBJ2-3, with D perhaps assigned TRBD1 or TRBD2 (6 bases each). The CDR3 covers 13 residues. V shed 5 bases and J shed 1 base, with 8 bases lying between them. CDR1 SGHRS and CDR2 YFSETQ come from the germline V gene. CDR3 nucleotides: TGCGCCAGCAGGGGGGGCGGCACAGATACGCAGTATTTT. Residues: CASRGGGTDTQYF.

The chain uses TRBV5-4 and TRBJ2-1; TRBD2 aligns across 8 bases. CDR3 length: 15 residues. The V gene end was trimmed by 4 bases and the J gene end by 6 bases; junction bases not matched to a gene: 9. Germline lookup yields CDR1 SGHNT and CDR2 YYREEE (reference sequence). The CDR3, as DNA: TGTGCCAGCAGCCCTGGTCCGGGGGGGCCCAATGAGCAGTTCTTC. Translation: CASSPGPGGPNEQFF.

The chain employs TRBV5-4 and TRBJ1-2; no definite D call. Germline CDR1 SGHNT, CDR2 YYREEE (reference sequence). The CDR3 extends over 11 amino acids. V lost 7 bases and J lost 6, with 10 bases in between. CDR3 in amino acids: CASSGGNGYTF. In DNA form, the CDR3 reads TGTGCCAGCTCGGGAGGTAATGGCTACACCTTC. Combining the CDR3 with reference TRBV5-4 and TRBJ1-2 gives the whole variable domain ETGVTQSPTHLIKTRGQQVTLRCSSQSGHNTVSWYQQALGQGPQFIFQYYREEENGRGNFPPRFSGLQFPNYSSELNVNALELDDSALYLCASSGGNGYTFGSGTRLTVV.

The chain uses TRBV5-1 and TRBJ2-7; 8 bases match TRBD2. Losses at the gene ends were 4 bases for V and 9 bases for J; bases not matched to a gene: 15. This CDR3 has 15 residues. The germline V gene has CDR1 SGHRS and CDR2 YFSETQ. CDR3 sequence: CASSPGGPEGVRQYF. CDR3 sequence (DNA): TGCGCCAGCAGCCCGGGAGGGCCGGAGGGGGTAAGGCAGTACTTC.

The rearrangement uses TRBV6-6 and TRBJ1-2; possible D gene TRBD1, 5 bases. Germline CDR1 is MNHNY and CDR2 is SVGAGI (reference sequence). This CDR3 comprises 14 residues. The germline V and J ends were trimmed by 7 bases and 4 bases, with 16 bases remaining between them. The CDR3 here is CASKTDGGFYGYTF. In DNA, the CDR3 is TGTGCCAGCAAAACTGACGGGGGTTTCTATGGCTACACCTTC.

In this sample, this clone turned up a few times. At one end the junction does not follow the germline gene, possibly because of a read error. V usage is TRBV5-1 and J usage is TRBJ2-3, with 8 bases matching TRBD1. CDR3 length equals 16 residues. Germline CDR1 reads SGHRS; CDR2 reads YFSETQ. The CDR3, as DNA: TGCGCCAGCACCTTGCAGGGGGCGGGTGCTGCAGATACGCAGTATTTT. It encodes CASTLQGAGAADTQYF.

The chain joins TRBV15 to TRBJ1-2; no clear D. Germline V gene sequence: CDR1 LNHNV, CDR2 YYDKDF (reference sequence). The CDR3 sequence is 13 residues long. The V end was cut by 0 bases, the J end by 3 bases, with 5 bases between. The CDR3 loop is CATSRERDYGYTF. The CDR3 coding sequence is TGTGCCACCAGCAGAGAGCGCGACTATGGCTACACCTTC.

The chain links TRBV7-9 to TRBJ1-6; D ambiguous. V was cut by 5 bases and J by 10 bases, with 9 bases left in between. Per germline, CDR1 SEHNR and CDR2 FQNEAQ (reference sequence). This CDR3 has 12 residues. The CDR3 DNA reads as TGTGCCAGCAGCGAGGACTTATCACCCCTCCACTTT. It specifies CASSEDLSPLHF.

V gene TRBV6-5 combines with J gene TRBJ1-5, with D perhaps TRBD1 (6 bases). The CDR3 extends over 13 amino acids. Germline values: CDR1 MNHEY, CDR2 SVGAGI. Trimming shortened V by 6 bases and J by 5 bases, and 11 bases separated the two germline ends. For the CDR3, the DNA is TGTGCCAGCAGAACAGGGCTCGATCAGCCCCAGCATTTT. Residues: CASRTGLDQPQHF.

This chain links TRBV21-1 with TRBJ1-1. TRBV21-1 is a documented pseudogene. There are 12 residues in the CDR3. CDR3 DNA: TGTGCCAGCAGCAAAGATCACACTGAAGCTTTCTTT. Its translation is CASSKDHTEAFF.

This chain links TRBV11-2 with TRBJ2-2; D remains unclear. V shed 2 bases and J shed 6 bases, with 7 bases lying between them. Germline CDR1 reads SGHAT; CDR2 reads FQNNGV. This CDR3 has 13 residues. The CDR3 bases are TGTGCCAGCAGCTTACGGTTATCCGGGGAGCTGTTTTTT. Residues: CASSLRLSGELFF.

The chain is built from TRBV5-6 and TRBJ1-5; perhaps TRBD1 as D (6 bases). V was cut by 4 bases and J by 4 bases, with 15 bases left in between. Germline V gene lookup returns CDR1 SGHDT and CDR2 YYEEEE. The CDR3 totals 15 residues. CDR3: CASSLTGKGNQPQHF. The CDR3 DNA reads as TGTGCCAGCAGCCTTACAGGGAAGGGGAATCAGCCCCAGCATTTT.

A few counts support this clone. The chain recombines TRBV5-4 with TRBJ2-1; the D gene is possibly TRBD1 (6 bases). Between the trimmed V and J ends, which lost 4 bases and 0 bases, there was a span of 14 bases. Per the germline V gene, CDR1 is SGHNT and CDR2 is YYREEE (reference sequence). The CDR3 contains 16 residues. CDR3 in DNA: TGTGCCAGCAGCCAGGGGCAGGGAAGCTCCTACAATGAGCAGTTCTTC. Translated: CASSQGQGSSYNEQFF.

The chain employs TRBV29-1 and TRBJ1-5; TRBD1 aligns across 7 bases. V shed 3 bases, J shed 7 bases, and the junction held 18 bases outside the gene matches. The CDR3 loop spans 17 amino acids. Germline V gene data show CDR1 as SQVTM and CDR2 as ANQGSEA. The CDR3 DNA reads TGCAGCGTTGATATATCCCCCGACAGGGCCCGTGGACAGCCCCAGCATTTT. It codes for CSVDISPDRARGQPQHF.

The genes are TRBV30 and TRBJ1-1; D uncertain. This CDR3 has 13 amino acids. V lost 4 bases and J 2 bases, leaving 11 bases between the germline ends. Germline lookup yields CDR1 GTSNPN and CDR2 SVGIG (reference sequence). CDR3 nucleotides: TGTGCCTGGACCCCAGGCGTCAACACTGAAGCTTTCTTT. Residues: CAWTPGVNTEAFF.

This chain uses TRBV15 with TRBJ2-1; the D gene could be TRBD1 or TRBD2 (5 bases each). The V end was cut by 3 bases, the J end by 10 bases, with 7 bases between. This CDR3 is 11 amino acids long. From germline, CDR1 is LNHNV and CDR2 YYDKDF (reference sequence). For the CDR3, the DNA is TGTGCCACCAGCAGTGGGACCGAGCAGTTCTTC. Translating gives CATSSGTEQFF.

V and J are TRBV11-3 and TRBJ2-5; D gene ambiguous. Germline V CDR1 and CDR2: SGHNT, YENEEA. The CDR3 extends over 11 amino acids. Trimming pared 5 bases from V and 2 bases from J, leaving 3 bases between. The CDR3 loop is CASSLQETQYF. CDR3 in DNA: TGTGCCAGCAGCCTACAAGAGACCCAGTACTTC.

The rearrangement joins TRBV13 to TRBJ1-5; D is undetermined. The V end was cut by 0 bases, the J end by 5 bases, with 5 bases between. Germline V lookup: CDR1 PRHDT, CDR2 FYEKMQ (reference sequence). The CDR3 totals 13 residues. CDR3 residues: CASSLGSYQPQHF. The CDR3 coding sequence is TGTGCCAGCAGCTTAGGGTCATATCAGCCCCAGCATTTT.

This chain uses TRBV7-8 with TRBJ2-2, with D unresolved. The CDR3 totals 16 residues. Germline V CDR1 and CDR2: SGHVS, FQNEAQ. V gave up 6 bases and J gave up 6 bases, with 20 bases separating them. In nucleotides, the CDR3 is TGTGCCAGCAGTCCAATGACAAGCCTTTTTTCCGGGGAGCTGTTTTTT. Translated: CASSPMTSLFSGELFF. Full variable domain (missing parts from reference TRBV7-8 and TRBJ2-2): GAGVSQSPRYKVAKRGQDVALRCDPISGHVSLFWYQQALGQGPEFLTYFQNEAQLDKSGLPSDRFFAERPEGSVSTLKIQRTQQEDSAVYLCASSPMTSLFSGELFFGEGSRLTVL.

This clone was detected once. This chain uses TRBV10-2 with TRBJ2-1; 10 positions match TRBD2. The CDR3 length is 14 residues. J was trimmed by 7 bases and V by 6 bases; bases with no gene match: 6. Germline V gives CDR1 WSHSY, CDR2 SAAADI. For the CDR3, the DNA is TGCGCCAGCAGGATAGCGGGGGGAGGGAATGAGCAGTTCTTC. Its translation is CASRIAGGGNEQFF.

This sequence joins TRBV29-1 and TRBJ1-3; no clear D. The V gene lost 3 bases and the J gene lost 3 bases, with 6 bases spanning the gap. This CDR3 comprises 12 residues. Looked up from germline, CDR1 is SQVTM and CDR2 is ANQGSEA. The CDR3 DNA sequence: TGCAGCGTTGATCGCGGTGGAAACACCATATATTTT. This gives the protein CSVDRGGNTIYF.

This chain uses TRBV7-2 with TRBJ1-5; weak D call: TRBD1 (6 bases). There are 14 residues in the CDR3. Germline values: CDR1 SGHTA, CDR2 FQGNSA. Between the trimmed V and J ends, which lost 5 bases and 8 bases, there was a span of 16 bases. The CDR3 sequence is CASSPTRGGEPQHF. CDR3 DNA: TGTGCCAGCAGCCCAACGAGGGGGGGCGAGCCCCAGCATTTT.

The V call is TRBV11-3, the J call TRBJ1-4; D is unresolved. This CDR3 is built from 12 residues. V lost 2 bases and J lost 8, with 6 bases in between. Germline CDR1 and CDR2: SGHNT and YENEEA. The CDR3 coding sequence is TGTGCCAGCAGCTTAAGACGGGAAAAACTGTTTTTT. It is translated as CASSLRREKLFF.

The chain carries TRBV20-1 and TRBJ1-1; D is perhaps TRBD1 (6 bases). The CDR3 is 11 residues long. Looked up from germline, CDR1 is DFQATT and CDR2 is SNEGSKA (reference sequence). V was shortened by 4 bases and J by 5 bases, with 8 bases between the two germline ends. The CDR3 loop reads CSATRGTEAFF. In DNA form, the CDR3 reads TGCAGTGCTACCAGGGGAACTGAAGCTTTCTTT.

V usage is TRBV7-3 and J usage is TRBJ1-1, with D possibly being TRBD1 (5 bases). Germline V gives CDR1 SGHTA, CDR2 FQGTGA. V lost 4 bases, J lost 1 base, and 10 bases lay in between. This CDR3 contains 14 residues. The CDR3 sequence: CASSSQGRNTEAFF. The CDR3 coding sequence is TGTGCCAGCAGCTCCCAGGGACGGAACACTGAAGCTTTCTTT.